The rows below give T cell receptor beta chains drawn from one sample of a study of blood T cell repertoires in COVID-19. Clones were read by immunoSEQ multiplex PCR, and TCRdb kept only the in-frame ones, dropping some. Of 210,000 or so clones listed, 80% to 85% are singletons. Sequencing was carried out using PBMCs or T cells enriched from blood (not recorded which). The receptors stem from a woman aged 45-65 years with acute COVID-19. CDR3s leave out the opening cysteine and the closing phenylalanine or tryptophan.

>TRBJ2-3|TRBV5-1
ASSLRLAGNYISSTDTQY
>TRBJ2-7|TRBV28
ASSFNQGLDEQY
>TRBJ2-3|TRBV9
ASSETSRSTQY
>TRBJ2-3|TRBV3-1/TRBV3-2
ASSCRLADSTDTQY
>TRBJ2-2|TRBV9
ASSGSGTPHANTGELF
>TRBJ2-1|TRBV5-1
ASSLRASGNNEQF
>TRBJ2-1|TRBV4-3
ASSQEAPGLYNEQF
>TRBJ1-1|TRBV3-1/TRBV3-2
ASSPGTRQVEAF
>TRBJ2-1|TRBV7-9
ASRPPGGEQF
>TRBJ1-4|TRBV18
ASSPNRGSTNEKLF
>TRBJ1-6|TRBV4-1
ASSQDWLRQRIYNSPLH
>TRBJ2-3|TRBV7-9
ASSLASGGPDTQY
>TRBJ2-3|TRBV6-5
ASSYSGTSGGTQY
>TRBJ2-7|TRBV7-9
ASSLYPVYEQY
>TRBJ2-7|TRBV10-3
AISATSGGTYEQY
>TRBJ1-4|TRBV20-1
SAGDQGREKLF
>TRBJ2-7|TRBV4-3
ASSQTLTGGYEQY
>TRBJ2-7|TRBV29-1
SVVPGNYEQY
>TRBJ1-3|TRBV19
ASSMVSRGRGNTIY
>TRBJ2-7|TRBV7-3
ASSLYPQGAYEQY
>TRBJ1-1|TRBV18
ASSPLSVQATEAF
>TRBJ2-3|TRBV28
ASISGGGADTQY
>TRBJ1-3|TRBV2
ASRYDSSAGNTIY
>TRBJ2-3|TRBV28
ASSSLRTSGSFADTQY
>TRBJ2-5|TRBV19
ASNPSAGEETQY
>TRBJ2-3|TRBV10-3
AISESSGTISTDTQY
>TRBJ2-7|TRBV7-2
ASSLPKGTASYEQY
>TRBJ2-1|TRBV18
ASSPSQSSSNEQF
>TRBJ2-7|TRBV7-2
ASSLGGAGYEQY
>TRBJ2-2|TRBV5-8
ASSVQGMNTGELF
>TRBJ1-6|TRBV7-9
ASSVGTQYNSPLH
>TRBJ1-5|TRBV6-5
ASSPFPGGGQPQH
>TRBJ1-2|TRBV7-2
ASSLDRANYGYT
>TRBJ2-1|TRBV18
ASSRQGARSEQF
>TRBJ2-7|TRBV30
AWSVGGTLYEQY
>TRBJ1-1|TRBV20-1
SARGGTEAF
>TRBJ2-4|TRBV2
ASSVPTVNIQY
>TRBJ2-7|TRBV14
ASSQGNSRSYEQY
>TRBJ1-4|TRBV27
ASSPQLNEKLF
>TRBJ1-1|TRBV12-3/TRBV12-4
ASSLAPGQGAF